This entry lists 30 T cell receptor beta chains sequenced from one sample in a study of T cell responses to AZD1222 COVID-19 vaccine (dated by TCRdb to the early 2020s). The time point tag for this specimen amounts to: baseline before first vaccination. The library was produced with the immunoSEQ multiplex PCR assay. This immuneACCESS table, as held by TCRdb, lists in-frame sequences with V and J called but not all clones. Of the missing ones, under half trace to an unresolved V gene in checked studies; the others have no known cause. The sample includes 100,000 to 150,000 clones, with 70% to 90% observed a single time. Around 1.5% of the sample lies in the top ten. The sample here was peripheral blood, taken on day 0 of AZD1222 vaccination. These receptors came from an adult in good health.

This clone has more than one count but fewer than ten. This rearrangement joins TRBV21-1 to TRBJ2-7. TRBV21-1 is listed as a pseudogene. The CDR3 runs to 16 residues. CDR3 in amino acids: CASSSLDRGETYEQYF. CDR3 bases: TGTGCCAGCAGCAGTTTAGACAGAGGGGAGACCTACGAGCAGTACTTC.

CDR3 amino acids: CASSYQHFYGYTF. CDR3 DNA: TGTGCCAGCAGTTACCAACACTTCTATGGCTACACCTTC. The genes are TRBV6-5 and TRBJ1-2; no clear D. Looked up from germline, CDR1 is MNHEY and CDR2 is SVGAGI. The V end was cut by 2 bases, the J end by 4 bases, with 8 bases between. The CDR3 is 13 residues long.

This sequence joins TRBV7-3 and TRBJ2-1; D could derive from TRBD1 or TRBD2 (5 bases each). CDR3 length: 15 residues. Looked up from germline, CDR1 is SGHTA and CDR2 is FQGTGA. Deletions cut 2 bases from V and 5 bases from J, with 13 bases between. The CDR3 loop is CASSLAGSLDNEQFF. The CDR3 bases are TGTGCCAGCAGCTTAGCAGGGAGCCTCGACAATGAGCAGTTCTTC.

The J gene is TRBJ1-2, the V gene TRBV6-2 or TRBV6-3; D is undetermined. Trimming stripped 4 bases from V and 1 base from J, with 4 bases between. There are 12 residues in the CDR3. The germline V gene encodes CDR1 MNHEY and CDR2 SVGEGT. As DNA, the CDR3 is TGTGCCAGCAGTTCGCATAACTATGGCTACACCTTC. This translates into CASSSHNYGYTF.

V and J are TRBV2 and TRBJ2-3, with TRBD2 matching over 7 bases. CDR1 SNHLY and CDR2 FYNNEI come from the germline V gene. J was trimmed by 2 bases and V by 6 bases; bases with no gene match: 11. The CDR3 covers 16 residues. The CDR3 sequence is CASSIAGTIPTDTQYF. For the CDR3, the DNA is TGTGCCAGCAGCATCGCCGGGACTATTCCCACAGATACGCAGTATTTT.

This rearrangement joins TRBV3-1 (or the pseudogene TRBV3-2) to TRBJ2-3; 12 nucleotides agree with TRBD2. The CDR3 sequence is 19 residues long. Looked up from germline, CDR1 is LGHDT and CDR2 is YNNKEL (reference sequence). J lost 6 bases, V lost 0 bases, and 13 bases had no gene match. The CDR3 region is CASSQELFLAGGPSDTQYF. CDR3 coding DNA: TGTGCCAGCAGCCAAGAATTATTTCTAGCGGGAGGGCCAAGTGATACGCAGTATTTT.

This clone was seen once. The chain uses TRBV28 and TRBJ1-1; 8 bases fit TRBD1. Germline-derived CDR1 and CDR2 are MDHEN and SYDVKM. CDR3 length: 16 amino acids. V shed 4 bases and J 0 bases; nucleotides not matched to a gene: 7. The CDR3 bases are TGTGCCAGCAGTTCCCCCAGACAGGGGCTGAACACTGAAGCTTTCTTT. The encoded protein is CASSSPRQGLNTEAFF.

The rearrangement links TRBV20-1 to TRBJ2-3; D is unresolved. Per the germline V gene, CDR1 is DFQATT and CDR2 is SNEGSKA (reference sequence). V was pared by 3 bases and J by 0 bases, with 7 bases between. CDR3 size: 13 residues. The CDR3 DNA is TGCAGTGCTAGTGCTCGAAGCACAGATACGCAGTATTTT. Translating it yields CSASARSTDTQYF.

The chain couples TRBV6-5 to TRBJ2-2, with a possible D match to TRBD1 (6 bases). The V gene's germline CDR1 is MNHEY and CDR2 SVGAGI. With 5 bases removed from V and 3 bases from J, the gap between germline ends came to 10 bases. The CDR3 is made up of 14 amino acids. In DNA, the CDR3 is TGTGCCAGCAGTCTGGACAGCTACACCGGGGAGCTGTTTTTT. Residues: CASSLDSYTGELFF.

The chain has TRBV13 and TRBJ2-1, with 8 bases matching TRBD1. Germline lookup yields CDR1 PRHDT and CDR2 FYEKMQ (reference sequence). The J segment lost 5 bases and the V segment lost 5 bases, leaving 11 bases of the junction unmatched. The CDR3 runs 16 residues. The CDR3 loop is CASSLKGQGTDNEQFF. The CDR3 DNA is TGTGCCAGCAGCCTAAAAGGACAGGGAACCGACAATGAGCAGTTCTTC.

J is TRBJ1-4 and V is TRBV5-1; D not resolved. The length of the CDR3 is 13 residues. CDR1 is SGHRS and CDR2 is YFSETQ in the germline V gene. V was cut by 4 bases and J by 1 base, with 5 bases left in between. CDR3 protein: CASSGLTNEKLFF. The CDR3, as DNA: TGCGCCAGCAGCGGTCTAACTAATGAAAAACTGTTTTTT.

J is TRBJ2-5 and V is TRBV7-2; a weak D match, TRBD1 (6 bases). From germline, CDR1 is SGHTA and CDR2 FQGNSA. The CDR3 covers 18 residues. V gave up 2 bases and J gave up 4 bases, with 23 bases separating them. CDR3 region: CASSLYNRVPIGGETQYF. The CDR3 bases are TGTGCCAGCAGCTTATATAACAGGGTTCCCATAGGAGGAGAGACCCAGTACTTC.

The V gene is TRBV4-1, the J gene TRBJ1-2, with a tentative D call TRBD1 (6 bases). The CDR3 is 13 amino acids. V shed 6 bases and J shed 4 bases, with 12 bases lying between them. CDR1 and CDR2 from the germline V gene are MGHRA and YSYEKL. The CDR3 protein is CASRLGGSYGYTF. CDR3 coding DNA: TGCGCCAGCAGACTAGGGGGGAGCTATGGCTACACCTTC.

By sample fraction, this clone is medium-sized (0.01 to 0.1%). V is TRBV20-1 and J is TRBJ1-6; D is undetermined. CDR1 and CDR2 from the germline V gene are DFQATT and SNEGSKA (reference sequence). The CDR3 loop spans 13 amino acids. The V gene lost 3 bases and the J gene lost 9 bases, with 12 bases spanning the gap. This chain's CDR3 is CSASTTEGSPLHF. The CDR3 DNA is TGCAGTGCTAGTACTACAGAAGGTTCACCCCTCCACTTT.

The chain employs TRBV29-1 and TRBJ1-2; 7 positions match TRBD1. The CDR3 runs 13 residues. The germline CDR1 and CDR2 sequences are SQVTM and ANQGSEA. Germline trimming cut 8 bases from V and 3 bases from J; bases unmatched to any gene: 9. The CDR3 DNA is TGCAGCATCCAGACAGGGACACACTATGGCTACACCTTC. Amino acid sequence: CSIQTGTHYGYTF.

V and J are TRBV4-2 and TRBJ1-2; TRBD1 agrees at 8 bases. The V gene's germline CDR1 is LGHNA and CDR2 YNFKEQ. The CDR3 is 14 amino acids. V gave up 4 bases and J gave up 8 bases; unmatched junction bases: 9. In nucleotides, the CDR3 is TGTGCCAGCAGCCTGTCGGACAGGGAGGGGGGCTACACCTTC. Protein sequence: CASSLSDREGGYTF.

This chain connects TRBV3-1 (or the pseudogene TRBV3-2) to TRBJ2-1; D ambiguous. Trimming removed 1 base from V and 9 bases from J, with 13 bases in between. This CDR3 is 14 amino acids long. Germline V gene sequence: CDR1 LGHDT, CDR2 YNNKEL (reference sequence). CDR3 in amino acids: CASSQGKATSEQFF. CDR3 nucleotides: TGTGCCAGCAGCCAAGGGAAAGCTACAAGTGAGCAGTTCTTC.

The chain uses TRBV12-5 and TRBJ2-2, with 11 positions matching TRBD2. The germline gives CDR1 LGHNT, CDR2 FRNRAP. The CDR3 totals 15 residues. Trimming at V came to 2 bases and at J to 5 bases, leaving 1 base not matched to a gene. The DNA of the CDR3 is TGTGCTAGTGGTTTGCGACTAGCGGGGACCGGGGAGCTGTTTTTT. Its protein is CASGLRLAGTGELFF.

CDR3 region: CASSYGKGYYEQYF. The CDR3 DNA is TGTGCCAGCAGTTACGGGAAGGGATACTACGAGCAGTACTTC. The J gene is TRBJ2-7, the V gene TRBV6-5; D unclear. Trimming stripped 2 bases from V and 3 bases from J, with 11 bases between. The length of the CDR3 is 14 residues. Per germline, CDR1 MNHEY and CDR2 SVGAGI.

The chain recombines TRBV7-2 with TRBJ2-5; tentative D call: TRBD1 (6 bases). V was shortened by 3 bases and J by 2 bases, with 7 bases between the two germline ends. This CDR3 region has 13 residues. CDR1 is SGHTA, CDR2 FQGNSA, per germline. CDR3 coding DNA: TGTGCCAGCAGCTTGCAGGGGCAAGAGACCCAGTACTTC. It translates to CASSLQGQETQYF.

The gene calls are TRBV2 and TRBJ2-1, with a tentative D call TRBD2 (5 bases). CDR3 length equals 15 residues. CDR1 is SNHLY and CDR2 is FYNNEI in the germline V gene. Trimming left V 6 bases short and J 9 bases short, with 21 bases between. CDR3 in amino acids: CASSGKLAGTGEQFF. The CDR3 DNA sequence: TGTGCCAGCAGCGGCAAGCTAGCAGGAACCGGTGAGCAGTTCTTC.

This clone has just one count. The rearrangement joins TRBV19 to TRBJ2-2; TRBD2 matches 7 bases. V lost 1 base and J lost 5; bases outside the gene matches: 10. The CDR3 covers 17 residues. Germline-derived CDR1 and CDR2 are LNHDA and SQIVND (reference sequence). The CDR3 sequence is CASSIGPGRYQTGELFF. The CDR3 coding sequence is TGTGCCAGTAGTATAGGCCCCGGGAGGTACCAAACCGGGGAGCTGTTTTTT.

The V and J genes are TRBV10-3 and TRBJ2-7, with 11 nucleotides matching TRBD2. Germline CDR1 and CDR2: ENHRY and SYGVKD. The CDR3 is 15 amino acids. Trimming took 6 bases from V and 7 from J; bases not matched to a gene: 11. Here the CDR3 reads CAIREGLAELPEQYF. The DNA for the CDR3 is TGTGCCATCAGGGAGGGACTAGCGGAGTTACCGGAGCAGTACTTC.

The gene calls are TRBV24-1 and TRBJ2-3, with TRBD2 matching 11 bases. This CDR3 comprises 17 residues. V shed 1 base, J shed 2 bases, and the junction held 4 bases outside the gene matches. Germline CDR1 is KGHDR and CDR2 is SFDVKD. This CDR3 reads CATSDFVAGGNTDTQYF. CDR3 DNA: TGTGCCACCAGTGATTTCGTAGCGGGAGGGAACACAGATACGCAGTATTTT.

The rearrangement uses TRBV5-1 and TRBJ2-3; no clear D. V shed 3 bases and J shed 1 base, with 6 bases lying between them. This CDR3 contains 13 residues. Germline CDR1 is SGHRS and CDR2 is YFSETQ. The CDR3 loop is CASSYLGTDTQYF. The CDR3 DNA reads TGCGCCAGCAGCTATCTAGGCACAGATACGCAGTATTTT.

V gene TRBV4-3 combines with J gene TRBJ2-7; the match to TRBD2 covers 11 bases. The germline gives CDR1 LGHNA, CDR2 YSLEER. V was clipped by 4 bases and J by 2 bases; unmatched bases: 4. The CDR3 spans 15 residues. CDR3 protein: CASSPTSGGTYEQYF. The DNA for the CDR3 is TGCGCCAGCAGCCCTACTAGCGGGGGAACCTACGAGCAGTACTTC.

CDR3 coding DNA: TGTGCCAGCAGCTTAAGGGGTCAGGGTCCATACGAGCAGTACTTC. This translates into CASSLRGQGPYEQYF. The genes are TRBV7-3 and TRBJ2-7; a weak D match, TRBD1 (5 bases). CDR3 length: 15 residues. Trimming shortened V by 1 base and J by 4 bases, and 14 bases separated the two germline ends. Germline V lookup: CDR1 SGHTA, CDR2 FQGTGA.

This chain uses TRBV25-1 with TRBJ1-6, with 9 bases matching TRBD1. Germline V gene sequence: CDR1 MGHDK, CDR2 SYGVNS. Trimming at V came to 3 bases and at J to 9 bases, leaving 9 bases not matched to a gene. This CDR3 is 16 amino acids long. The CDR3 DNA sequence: TGTGCCAGCAGTGATCATTCACAGGGGGCGCGTTCACCCCTCCACTTT. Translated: CASSDHSQGARSPLHF. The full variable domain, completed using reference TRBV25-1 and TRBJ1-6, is EADIYQTPRYLVIGTGKKITLECSQTMGHDKMYWYQQDPGMELHLIHYSYGVNSTEKGDLSSESTVSRIRTEHFPLTLESARPSHTSQYLCASSDHSQGARSPLHFGNGTRLTVT.

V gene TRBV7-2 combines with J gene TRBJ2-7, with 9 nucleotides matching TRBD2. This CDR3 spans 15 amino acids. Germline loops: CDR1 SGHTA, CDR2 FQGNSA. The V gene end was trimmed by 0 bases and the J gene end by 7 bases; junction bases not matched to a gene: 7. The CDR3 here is CASSLALSGSGEQYF. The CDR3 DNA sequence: TGTGCCAGCAGCTTAGCGCTTAGCGGGAGCGGAGAGCAGTACTTC.

The CDR3 protein is CASSRLAGANVLTF. CDR3 in DNA: TGTGCCAGCAGCCGACTAGCTGGGGCCAACGTCCTGACTTTC. V and J are TRBV11-3 and TRBJ2-6; TRBD2 might be the D (6 bases). V lost 5 bases and J 2 bases, leaving 7 bases between the germline ends. Germline values: CDR1 SGHNT, CDR2 YENEEA. The CDR3 loop spans 14 amino acids.